A single sample gave rise to the 27 T cell receptor beta chains below, sequenced in a study of CD8 T cells in Susac syndrome. With random hexamers, reverse transcription was performed on roughly 0.5 to 1 ug of RNA. TCRdb passed the immunoSEQ multiplex PCR reads through MiXCR, listing each CDR3 protein once. This sample has about 300,000 distinct CDR3 sequences, with approximately 90% found just once. The sample taken for sequencing was CD4+ T cells from PBMCs. These receptors were taken from a human donor with multiple sclerosis.

In its sample, this clonotype was seen a few times. The V call is TRBV19, the J call TRBJ2-3, with TRBD1 as a possible D gene (6 bases). Trimming stripped 5 bases from V and 3 bases from J, with 9 bases between. CDR3 length: 13 amino acids. CDR1 is LNHDA, CDR2 SQIVND, per germline (reference sequence). The CDR3 region has the DNA TGTGCCAGTAGTCAGGGGTGGACAGATACGCAGTATTTT. This translates into CASSQGWTDTQYF.

This rearrangement joins TRBV7-9 to TRBJ2-3; 9 positions match TRBD1. The length of the CDR3 is 16 residues. Per the germline V gene, CDR1 is SEHNR and CDR2 is FQNEAQ (reference sequence). Germline trimming cut 5 bases from V and 9 bases from J; bases unmatched to any gene: 15. Here the CDR3 DNA reads TGTGCCAGCAGCCCCAACATTTGGGGACAGGGCCTCACGCAGTATTTT. Its protein product is CASSPNIWGQGLTQYF.

This clonotype has a single count. The V and J genes are TRBV7-9 and TRBJ1-1; D call uncertain. Germline values: CDR1 SEHNR, CDR2 FQNEAQ (reference sequence). Trimming removed 4 bases from V and 8 bases from J, with 8 bases in between. This CDR3 has 11 residues. The CDR3 DNA reads TGTGCCAGCAGCTCGGCCCTCGAAGCTTTCTTT. Translating gives CASSSALEAFF.

The CDR3 DNA sequence: TGTGCCTGGAGCTTGGCAGGAATTAACACTGAAGCTTTCTTT. Protein product: CAWSLAGINTEAFF. V gene TRBV30 combines with J gene TRBJ1-1; D remains unclear. V was pared by 3 bases and J by 2 bases, with 13 bases between. The CDR3 covers 14 residues. Germline V gives CDR1 GTSNPN, CDR2 SVGIG (reference sequence).

The rearrangement joins TRBV29-1 to TRBJ1-4; D unresolved. This CDR3 is built from 10 residues. Trimming cost V 4 bases and J 6 bases, with 3 bases left between them. Germline V gene lookup returns CDR1 SQVTM and CDR2 ANQGSEA. The CDR3 nucleotides are TGCAGCGTTGGGGATGAAAAACTGTTTTTT. This encodes CSVGDEKLFF.

On this clonotype: One end of the junction does not line up with germline, which may come from a read error. The genes are TRBV5-6 and TRBJ1-1, with 8 bases matching TRBD1. Germline CDR1 is SGHDT and CDR2 is YYEEEE. The CDR3 covers 16 residues. The CDR3 here is CASGLGALGQGLIAFF. The DNA of the CDR3 is TGTGCCAGCGGCTTGGGGGCACTCGGACAGGGTTTAATCGCTTTCTTT.

This clonotype was seen a single time. V is TRBV12-3 or TRBV12-4 and J is TRBJ2-3; D remains ambiguous. Between the trimmed V and J ends, which lost 7 bases and 2 bases, there was a span of 13 bases. This CDR3 has 14 residues. In DNA form, the CDR3 reads TGTGCCAGCACCCTCCGGTCCCACACAGATACGCAGTATTTT. Encoded protein: CASTLRSHTDTQYF.

Note on this clonotype: At one boundary the junction diverges from the germline segment, which might be a read error. The gene calls are TRBV12-3 or TRBV12-4 and TRBJ2-5; D gene unclear. The CDR3 is 14 amino acids. In nucleotides, the CDR3 is TGTGTCAGCAGTTTTGCCAGTTCGGCGGAGACCCAGTACTTC. Residues: CVSSFASSAETQYF.

This rearrangement joins TRBV5-1 to TRBJ1-2; 7 nucleotides match TRBD1. The V gene end was trimmed by 1 base and the J gene end by 6 bases; junction bases not matched to a gene: 9. The CDR3 totals 15 residues. Germline V gene sequence: CDR1 SGHRS, CDR2 YFSETQ. In DNA, the CDR3 is TGCGCCAGCAGCTTGACGACAGGGAAAGTGGATGGCTACACCTTC. Encoded protein: CASSLTTGKVDGYTF.

The chain couples TRBV20-1 to TRBJ2-3, with D uncertain. This CDR3 is 12 amino acids long. Germline CDR1 and CDR2: DFQATT and SNEGSKA (reference sequence). V dropped 3 bases and J dropped 5 bases, with 9 bases sitting between them. The CDR3 bases are TGCAGTGCTAGTCAACGGTTAGATACGCAGTATTTT. Protein product: CSASQRLDTQYF.

This chain links TRBV6-2 or TRBV6-3 with TRBJ1-5, with a tentative D call TRBD1 (6 bases). Germline loops: CDR1 MNHEY, CDR2 SVGEGT. This CDR3 spans 15 amino acids. V was shortened by 0 bases and J by 6 bases, with 12 bases between the two germline ends. The CDR3 sequence: CASSYSLQGGQPQHF. CDR3 bases: TGTGCCAGCAGTTACTCGTTACAGGGAGGTCAGCCCCAGCATTTT.

J is TRBJ2-1 and V is TRBV5-6, with 12 positions matching TRBD2. V was clipped by 5 bases and J by 4 bases; unmatched bases: 10. The V gene's germline CDR1 is SGHDT and CDR2 YYEEEE. This CDR3 comprises 17 residues. The CDR3 DNA sequence: TGTGCCAGCAGTTACGGGACTAGCGGGCCTTATTACAATGAGCAGTTCTTC. Translated: CASSYGTSGPYYNEQFF. The complete variable domain, with remaining parts taken from reference TRBV5-6 and TRBJ2-1, reads DAGVTQSPTHLIKTRGQQVTLRCSPKSGHDTVSWYQQALGQGPQFIFQYYEEEERQRGNFPDRFSGHQFPNYSSELNVNALLLGDSALYLCASSYGTSGPYYNEQFFGPGTRLTVL.

This clonotype has a single count. The gene calls are TRBV10-3 and TRBJ2-5; D may be TRBD1 or TRBD2 (6 bases each). The ends were cut back, 8 bases at V and 2 bases at J, with 18 bases in the middle. This CDR3 comprises 15 residues. Looked up from germline, CDR1 is ENHRY and CDR2 is SYGVKD. CDR3 sequence: CAIGKGGERQETQYF. CDR3 DNA: TGTGCCATCGGGAAGGGGGGAGAACGGCAAGAGACCCAGTACTTC.

This chain connects TRBV6-6 to TRBJ1-6; 7 nucleotides line up with TRBD1. J lost 7 bases, V lost 10 bases, and 13 bases had no gene match. The CDR3 has 15 residues. Germline CDR1 is MNHNY and CDR2 is SVGAGI (reference sequence). The CDR3 here is CATVFPTGQNSPLHF. The CDR3 nucleotides read TGTGCCACCGTATTCCCGACAGGGCAGAATTCACCCCTCCACTTT.

This clonotype appeared once. This chain joins TRBV11-3 and TRBJ1-6; D is perhaps TRBD1 (6 bases). The germline V and J ends were trimmed by 5 bases and 5 bases, with 10 bases remaining between them. Germline CDR1 and CDR2: SGHNT and YENEEA. This CDR3 is 14 amino acids long. This chain's CDR3 is CASSPGQNNSPLHF. The CDR3 DNA reads as TGTGCCAGCAGCCCTGGACAGAATAATTCACCCCTCCACTTT.

The rearrangement links TRBV24-1 to TRBJ1-3, with 9 bases fitting TRBD1. J gave up 4 bases and V 0 bases, and 6 bases lay outside the gene matches. Germline-derived CDR1 and CDR2 are KGHDR and SFDVKD. The CDR3 loop spans 17 amino acids. In nucleotides, the CDR3 is TGTGCCACCAGTGATTTGGCTCGACAGGGGGTAGGAAACACCATATATTTT. It specifies CATSDLARQGVGNTIYF.

This chain joins TRBV6-5 and TRBJ2-7; D is unresolved. V was cut by 2 bases and J by 6 bases, with 5 bases left in between. The CDR3 loop spans 11 amino acids. The V gene's germline CDR1 is MNHEY and CDR2 SVGAGI. The CDR3: CASSYVGEQYF. CDR3 DNA: TGTGCCAGCAGTTACGTGGGCGAGCAGTACTTC.

In this sample, this clonotype turned up once. The chain joins TRBV5-5 to TRBJ1-2; 7 bases agree with TRBD1. The ends lost 0 bases at V and 8 bases at J; junction bases unmatched: 4. In germline, CDR1 is SGHKS, CDR2 YYEKEE (reference sequence). The CDR3 has 13 residues. This CDR3 is CASSLGQGWGYTF. CDR3 sequence (DNA): TGTGCCAGCAGCTTGGGACAGGGATGGGGCTACACCTTC.

This chain uses TRBV23-1 with TRBJ2-5; either TRBD1 or TRBD2 may supply D (6 bases each). TRBV23-1 is designated an ORF whose function remains uncertain. Trimming removed 1 base at V and 3 bases at J, with 9 bases between. The CDR3 is 14 amino acids. The CDR3 reads CASSQLEGEETQYF. The CDR3 nucleotides read TGCGCCAGCAGTCAATTGGAGGGGGAAGAGACCCAGTACTTC.

The chain is built from TRBV20-1 and TRBJ2-1, with a tentative D call TRBD2 (6 bases). Per the germline V gene, CDR1 is DFQATT and CDR2 is SNEGSKA (reference sequence). This CDR3 region has 16 residues. The CDR3 DNA reads as TGCAGCGCCCTGAAAGGGTGGGCGGGACCCAACAATGAGCAGTTCTTC. Encoded protein: CSALKGWAGPNNEQFF.

The rearrangement uses TRBV7-2 and TRBJ1-6; D gene uncertain. The CDR3 length is 12 residues. Trimming left V 4 bases short and J 14 bases short, with 12 bases between. Germline V gives CDR1 SGHTA, CDR2 FQGNSA. In DNA form, the CDR3 reads TGTGCCAGCAGCTACCTCCAAACGGCCCTCCACTTT. Translation: CASSYLQTALHF.

The V and J genes are TRBV18 and TRBJ2-5; D gene uncertain. There are 13 residues in the CDR3. The V end lost 3 bases, the J end lost 3 bases, and 8 bases lay between the germline ends. Germline V gene sequence: CDR1 KGHSH, CDR2 LQKENI. The CDR3 sequence is CASSPISKETQYF. The CDR3 DNA reads TGTGCCAGCTCACCCATAAGCAAAGAGACCCAGTACTTC.

The V call is TRBV12-3 or TRBV12-4, the J call TRBJ1-1, with D unresolved. The ends were cut back, 6 bases at V and 0 bases at J, with 17 bases in the middle. This CDR3 spans 16 amino acids. The CDR3: CASRRRSGVMNTEAFF. CDR3 nucleotide sequence: TGTGCCAGCAGGCGACGGTCAGGCGTCATGAACACTGAAGCTTTCTTT.

This rearrangement joins TRBV12-3 or TRBV12-4 to TRBJ2-1; D possibly corresponds to TRBD1 (6 bases). V was pared by 7 bases and J by 7 bases, with 14 bases between. This CDR3 region has 13 residues. The CDR3 spells CASTPRGPNEQFF. CDR3 nucleotides: TGTGCCAGCACCCCCAGGGGCCCGAATGAGCAGTTCTTC.

This chain connects TRBV12-3 or TRBV12-4 to TRBJ2-3, with D hard to call. Trimming removed 2 bases at V and 4 bases at J, with 10 bases between. CDR3 size: 14 residues. CDR3: CASSLKVGSDTQYF. CDR3 in DNA: TGTGCCAGCAGTTTAAAAGTAGGATCAGATACGCAGTATTTT.

The sample holds one count of this clonotype. For the CDR3, the DNA is TGTGCCAGCAGTGACTTCGGGGGAACCGGGGAGCTGTTTTTT. Encoded protein: CASSDFGGTGELFF. V is TRBV6-6 and J is TRBJ2-2, with D possibly matching TRBD2 (6 bases). V was shortened by 5 bases and J by 5 bases, with 12 bases between the two germline ends. The CDR3 has 14 amino acids. Germline CDR1 reads MNHNY; CDR2 reads SVGAGI (reference sequence).

This clonotype was recorded once. The chain combines TRBV6-5 with TRBJ2-1; the match to TRBD2 covers 7 bases. The CDR3 is made up of 14 amino acids. CDR1 and CDR2 (germline): MNHEY, SVGAGI. With 2 bases clipped from V and 3 bases from J, the junction kept 1 base outside the gene matches. The CDR3 loop reads CASSYRTSYNEQFF. CDR3 in DNA: TGTGCCAGCAGTTACCGGACTAGCTACAATGAGCAGTTCTTC.